The next 30 T cell receptor beta chains were all read from a single sample in a study of prognosis after radiotherapy for stage I lung cancer. Amplification of the TCR beta CDR3 (from genomic DNA) was done by two-round multiplex PCR. First-round PCR, the initial amplification, used primers specific to each TRBV and TRBJ gene. Using its own MiXCR run on the multiplex PCR reads, TCRdb lists one record per CDR3 protein. The sample gives about 23,000 distinct CDR3 sequences, 43% of which show up once; 30% to 40% is in the top ten. The source was PBMCs, collected before or after stereotactic body radiation therapy (not recorded which). The receptors here all came from a donor over 45 with non-small cell lung cancer.

Notes on this clonotype: A much larger clone lies a single base off, so this may be a read error. The DNA for the CDR3 is TGTGCCAGCAGCCAAGATAGAGTAGCGGGGGGCCTACTTTACAATGAGCAGTTCTTC. Encoded protein: CASSQDRVAGGLLYNEQFF. The chain carries TRBV14 and TRBJ2-1; 10 nucleotides match TRBD2. The trim removed 0 bases at V and 4 bases at J, leaving 12 bases unmatched. The V gene's germline CDR1 is SGHDN and CDR2 FVKESK. This CDR3 is built from 19 residues.

The V and J genes are TRBV6-6 and TRBJ1-2; 10 bases fit TRBD1. Germline V gene data show CDR1 as MNHNY and CDR2 as SVGAGI (reference sequence). J lost 4 bases, V lost 0 bases, and 2 bases had no gene match. The CDR3 extends over 15 amino acids. CDR3 amino acids: CASSYSGQGTYGYTF. CDR3 DNA sequence: TGTGCCAGCAGTTACTCGGGACAGGGGACCTATGGCTACACCTTC.

This clonotype was seen only a few times. The genes are TRBV11-3 and TRBJ1-2; TRBD1 agrees at 8 bases. This CDR3 contains 11 residues. The germline V gene encodes CDR1 SGHNT and CDR2 YENEEA. J lost 7 bases, V lost 6 bases, and 1 base had no gene match. Here the CDR3 DNA reads TGTGCCAGCAGGGGGACAGGTGGCTACACCTTC. It encodes CASRGTGGYTF.

As to this clonotype: An end of the junction differs from the germline gene, which may be a read error. The chain combines TRBV24-1 with TRBJ2-3, with 7 bases matching TRBD2. Per germline, CDR1 KGHDR and CDR2 SFDVKD. This CDR3 is 15 amino acids long. The CDR3 is CATSEGGSGEDTQYF. The CDR3, as DNA: TGTGCCACCAGTGAAGGCGGGAGCGGAGAAGATACACAGTATTTT.

The sample holds one count of this clonotype. V gene TRBV6-2 or TRBV6-3 combines with J gene TRBJ2-7, with D perhaps TRBD2 (7 bases). The CDR3 runs 14 residues. The germline V and J ends were trimmed by 2 bases and 9 bases, with 17 bases remaining between them. CDR1 is MNHEY and CDR2 is SVGEGT in the germline V gene. CDR3 sequence reads: CASSYGGAVGVQYF. CDR3 DNA: TGTGCCAGCAGTTACGGGGGGGCCGTCGGCGTGCAGTACTTC.

With respect to this clonotype: It is likely a read error: a sequence one base away is far more abundant. This chain links TRBV28 with TRBJ1-3; no clear D. CDR3 length equals 16 residues. The germline V gene has CDR1 MDHEN and CDR2 SYDVKM. Trimming stripped 4 bases from V and 0 bases from J, with 13 bases between. CDR3 coding DNA: TGTGCCAGCAGTTCTAGTCCATGTTTCTCTGGAAACACCATATATTTT. This sequence encodes CASSSSPCFSGNTIYF.

In its sample, this clonotype was seen many times. The chain joins TRBV5-1 to TRBJ1-1, with a tentative D call TRBD1 (6 bases). The CDR3 length is 14 residues. Germline V gene sequence: CDR1 SGHRS, CDR2 YFSETQ. The V gene lost 4 bases and the J gene lost 1 base, with 11 bases spanning the gap. CDR3 nucleotides: TGCGCCAGCAGCCTACAGGGCCAGAACACTGAAGCTTTCTTT. It translates to CASSLQGQNTEAFF.

The V gene is TRBV10-3, the J gene TRBJ2-3; 11 nucleotides match TRBD1. Losses at the gene ends were 3 bases for V and 5 bases for J; bases not matched to a gene: 7. CDR1 and CDR2 from the germline V gene are ENHRY and SYGVKD. The CDR3 extends over 16 amino acids. The CDR3 DNA is TGTGCCATCAGTGACCGCGGACAGGGGGCGAAAGATACGCAGTATTTT. The encoded protein is CAISDRGQGAKDTQYF.

Many counts were recorded for this clonotype. CDR3 sequence reads: CASSMAQRQETQYF. The CDR3 region has the DNA TGTGCCAGTAGTATGGCCCAGCGCCAAGAGACCCAGTACTTC. This chain joins TRBV19 and TRBJ2-5; D is ambiguous. Trimming stripped 3 bases from V and 1 base from J, with 9 bases between. This CDR3 is built from 14 residues. Germline V CDR1 and CDR2: LNHDA, SQIVND (reference sequence).

By sample share, this clonotype is medium-sized. The chain combines TRBV19 with TRBJ1-2; D call uncertain. V lost 3 bases, J lost 6 bases, and 14 bases lay in between. The CDR3 has 14 amino acids. Germline V gene lookup returns CDR1 LNHDA and CDR2 SQIVND (reference sequence). The CDR3 region has the DNA TGTGCCAGTAGTATTACTGGCGTGGCAGATGGCTACACCTTC. It specifies CASSITGVADGYTF.

This clonotype rates as medium-sized. The chain has TRBV12-3 or TRBV12-4 and TRBJ1-6, with D unresolved. This CDR3 comprises 15 residues. V lost 4 bases to trimming and J lost 9 bases, with 16 bases between them. The CDR3: CASSWNTPSTSPLHF. Written as DNA, the CDR3 is TGTGCCAGCAGTTGGAACACCCCGTCGACTTCACCCCTCCACTTT.

The gene calls are TRBV15 and TRBJ1-5; D is ambiguous. The CDR3 spans 15 residues. CDR1 is LNHNV, CDR2 YYDKDF, per germline (reference sequence). V was shortened by 0 bases and J by 7 bases, with 13 bases between the two germline ends. CDR3 loop: CATSRDPVAQQPQHF. CDR3 DNA sequence: TGTGCCACCAGCAGAGATCCGGTGGCCCAGCAGCCCCAGCATTTT.

This CDR3 is CSAKTPGREKLFF. The CDR3 region has the DNA TGCAGTGCTAAGACCCCCGGGCGTGAAAAACTGTTTTTT. The chain combines TRBV20-1 with TRBJ1-4; D is undetermined. This CDR3 is 13 amino acids long. V was clipped by 4 bases and J by 7 bases, with 13 bases between them. Germline V gene data show CDR1 as DFQATT and CDR2 as SNEGSKA (reference sequence).

In this sample, this clonotype turned up many times. The chain carries TRBV27 and TRBJ1-5, with a possible D match to TRBD1 (5 bases). Germline V gives CDR1 MNHEY, CDR2 SMNVEV (reference sequence). Trimming took off 4 bases at V and 2 bases at J, with 9 bases between the two ends. The CDR3 runs to 14 residues. The CDR3 DNA reads TGTGCCAGCAGTTCCAGCAGGGGCAATCAGCCCCAGCATTTT. This translates into CASSSSRGNQPQHF.

As for this clonotype: At one of its ends the junction is not consistent with the germline gene, which may arise from a read error. The rearrangement joins TRBV6-2 or TRBV6-3 to TRBJ2-3; D remains ambiguous. Germline V gives CDR1 MNHEY, CDR2 SVGEGT. This CDR3 comprises 13 residues. The CDR3 reads CASSDSASDTQYF. The CDR3 DNA follows: TGTGCCAGCAGTGACTCAGCGTCAGATACGCAGTATTTT.

This clonotype was seen ten or more times. A much larger clone is a single base away; this may be a read error. This chain links TRBV28 with TRBJ1-4; 9 bases are a match to TRBD1. This CDR3 is 12 amino acids long. Germline CDR1 reads MDHEN; CDR2 reads SYDVKM. J lost 12 bases, V lost 4 bases, and 3 bases had no gene match. In DNA form, the CDR3 reads TGTGCCAGCAGTTCCCGGGACAGGGAACTGTTTTTT. Protein: CASSSRDRELFF. Filled out from reference TRBV28 and TRBJ1-4, the complete variable domain reads DVKVTQSSRYLVKRTGEKVFLECVQDMDHENMFWYRQDPGLGLRLIYFSYDVKMKEKGDIPEGYSVSREKKERFSLILESASTNQTSMYLCASSSRDRELFFGSGTQLSVL.

The chain employs TRBV5-1 and TRBJ2-7, with 9 positions matching TRBD2. Trimming removed 4 bases from V and 13 bases from J; junction bases left unmatched: 15. From germline, CDR1 is SGHRS and CDR2 YFSETQ. The CDR3 has 14 amino acids. The CDR3 DNA reads as TGCGCCAGCAGCGCGGGAGGGGGGATGAACGATCATTACTTC. Translating it yields CASSAGGGMNDHYF. The full variable domain, in which reference TRBV5-1 and TRBJ2-7 provide the parts outside the CDR3, is KAGVTQTPRYLIKTRGQQVTLSCSPISGHRSVSWYQQTPGQGLQFLFEYFSETQRNKGNFPGRFSGRQFSNSRSEMNVSTLELGDSALYLCASSAGGGMNDHYFGPGTRLTVT.

On this clonotype itself: Because it lacks the conserved phenylalanine or tryptophan at the end, this CDR3 is likely a read error. This chain links TRBV6-5 with TRBJ2-7; the match to TRBD1 covers 9 bases. The CDR3 loop spans 15 amino acids. V lost 4 bases to trimming and J lost 6 bases; unmatched junction nucleotides: 10. The germline V gene encodes CDR1 MNHEY and CDR2 SVGAGI. For the CDR3, the DNA is TGTGCCAGCAGTTCATCCTGGACAGGGGCTCCCGAGCAGTACCTC. Translating it yields CASSSSWTGAPEQYL.

The genes are TRBV5-1 and TRBJ2-7; no clear D. The germline V and J ends were trimmed by 0 bases and 0 bases, with 4 bases remaining between them. The CDR3 is 13 residues long. The germline V gene has CDR1 SGHRS and CDR2 YFSETQ. The CDR3 DNA sequence: TGCGCCAGCAGCTTGGAGGTCTCCTACGAGCAGTACTTC. This codes for CASSLEVSYEQYF.

This clonotype was seen many times. The chain employs TRBV5-1 and TRBJ2-3, with TRBD2 as a possible D gene (5 bases). Per the germline V gene, CDR1 is SGHRS and CDR2 is YFSETQ. The CDR3 runs to 13 residues. V dropped 4 bases and J dropped 6 bases, with 12 bases sitting between them. DNA for the CDR3: TGCGCCAGCAGCGAGGGCGCCATGGATACGCAGTATTTT. It specifies CASSEGAMDTQYF.

The chain recombines TRBV6-2 or TRBV6-3 with TRBJ2-5; 7 nucleotides match TRBD1. The CDR3 totals 14 residues. Germline CDR1 MNHEY, CDR2 SVGEGT. Trimming cost V 8 bases and J 5 bases; bases outside gene matches: 11. The CDR3 protein is CASSKGAPGETQYF. The CDR3 DNA is TGTGCCAGCTCGAAGGGGGCGCCGGGGGAGACCCAGTACTTC.

This clonotype occurred many times. This rearrangement joins TRBV12-3 or TRBV12-4 to TRBJ2-7; 7 positions match TRBD1. J lost 2 bases, V lost 7 bases, and 8 bases had no gene match. The CDR3 has 14 amino acids. The CDR3 loop reads CASTFDRAPYEQYF. As DNA, the CDR3 is TGTGCCAGCACCTTTGACAGGGCACCCTACGAGCAGTACTTC.

This rearrangement joins TRBV4-3 to TRBJ1-5, with no clear D. Trimming left V 4 bases short and J 9 bases short, with 16 bases between. Germline V gene data show CDR1 as LGHNA and CDR2 as YSLEER. The length of the CDR3 is 14 residues. CDR3 loop: CASSRVTPVGPQHF. DNA of the CDR3: TGCGCCAGCAGCCGAGTGACACCGGTGGGGCCCCAGCATTTT.

The chain couples TRBV6-1 to TRBJ2-1; 11 positions agree with TRBD2. Germline V gene lookup returns CDR1 MNHNS and CDR2 SASEGT. The V and J ends lost 5 bases and 6 bases, in that order; junction bases with no gene match: 18. The CDR3 spans 19 residues. CDR3 sequence reads: CASSLTRTSGHRPLNEQFF. CDR3 bases: TGTGCCAGCAGTCTCACTCGGACTAGCGGGCATCGACCCCTCAATGAGCAGTTCTTC.

This clonotype was seen at least ten times. DNA of the CDR3: TGTGCCAGCAGCTTAAGGGGGCGCGAGCAGTACTTC. Protein product: CASSLRGREQYF. V is TRBV7-3 and J is TRBJ2-7, with D tentatively TRBD1 (6 bases). This CDR3 spans 12 amino acids. Germline V gene sequence: CDR1 SGHTA, CDR2 FQGTGA. V lost 1 base and J lost 6, with 7 bases in between.

This clonotype has a count of ten or more. This rearrangement joins TRBV11-2 to TRBJ2-3; D is unclear. The CDR3 is 15 amino acids. Trimming shortened V by 0 bases and J by 7 bases, and 14 bases separated the two germline ends. Per germline, CDR1 SGHAT and CDR2 FQNNGV. This CDR3 is CASSLDLASSNTQYF. The CDR3 DNA reads TGTGCCAGCAGCTTAGATCTGGCTAGTTCAAATACGCAGTATTTT.

This clonotype came up many times. The chain recombines TRBV29-1 with TRBJ2-1, with D perhaps assigned TRBD1 or TRBD2 (5 bases each). The germline V and J ends were trimmed by 7 bases and 12 bases, with 16 bases remaining between them. The CDR3 is 11 amino acids. Germline V gives CDR1 SQVTM, CDR2 ANQGSEA. CDR3 in amino acids: CSADRGAVQFF. The CDR3 DNA is TGCAGCGCAGATAGGGGAGCTGTGCAGTTCTTC.

In its sample, this clonotype ranks as medium-sized (0.01 to 0.1%). The chain recombines TRBV6-1 with TRBJ2-2; 8 nucleotides line up with TRBD1. This CDR3 contains 19 residues. The junction had 21 bases not matched to a gene; V was cut back by 8 bases and J by 4 bases. CDR1 and CDR2 from the germline V gene are MNHNS and SASEGT. In nucleotides, the CDR3 is TGTGCCAGCGGAGACAGGGGTAGTGATAATTACCGTAGCACCGGGGAGCTGTTTTTT. Translated: CASGDRGSDNYRSTGELFF.

On this clonotype: It may be a read error: a sequence one base away is much more abundant. The chain has TRBV3-1 and TRBJ2-1; D not resolved. The germline gives CDR1 LGHDT, CDR2 YNNKEL (reference sequence). The CDR3 length is 14 residues. CDR3 sequence reads: CANSPRRGINEQFF. The CDR3 coding sequence is TGTGCCAACAGCCCCCGGCGTGGGATCAATGAGCAGTTCTTC.

This clonotype came up many times. The chain couples TRBV3-1 to TRBJ2-2, with 9 bases identical to TRBD2. The CDR3 runs to 18 residues. The V and J ends lost 0 bases and 6 bases, in that order; junction bases with no gene match: 11. Per germline, CDR1 LGHDT and CDR2 YNNKEL (reference sequence). This CDR3 reads CASSQERALAGGAGELFF. The CDR3 region has the DNA TGTGCCAGCAGCCAAGAAAGGGCACTAGCGGGCGGTGCCGGGGAGCTGTTTTTT. The full variable domain, its missing parts supplied by reference TRBV3-1 and TRBJ2-2, is DTAVSQTPKYLVTQMGNDKSIKCEQNLGHDTMYWYKQDSKKFLKIMFSYNNKELIINETVPNRFSPKSPDKAHLNLHINSLELGDSAVYFCASSQERALAGGAGELFFGEGSRLTVL.